These T cell receptor beta chains were read from a single sample in a study of CD8 T cells in Susac syndrome. TCRdb called the immunoSEQ multiplex PCR reads again in MiXCR, with one record for every CDR3 protein. The table shows hundreds of thousands of distinct CDR3 sequences, with 80% to 90% occurring only once. Specimen: CD8+ T cells from PBMCs. All receptors derive from a human donor with multiple sclerosis. Both conserved end residues are part of each CDR3. Expanded clones are given a class, and other clones once, few, many or no size at all.

abundance | j_gene | v_gene | CDR3aa
- | TRBJ1-2 | TRBV4-2 | CASSQPRTVSGYTF
- | TRBJ1-2 | TRBV2 | CASSDVGTNYGYTF
- | TRBJ2-5 | TRBV7-6 | CASSRGSGFRETQYF
- | TRBJ2-1 | TRBV13 | CASSPGTNEQFF
once | TRBJ2-4 | TRBV5-1 | CASSKDRGPNIQYF
- | TRBJ2-7 | TRBV3-1 | CASSPYPGTGGPYEQYF
once | TRBJ1-1 | TRBV19 | CASSIEPGANTEAFF
few | TRBJ2-1 | TRBV4-1 | CASSQKVSRPGLHNEQFF
- | TRBJ2-1 | TRBV7-8 | CASSPDSELYYNEQFF
- | TRBJ2-1 | TRBV28 | CAGSVAGKAEQFF
few | TRBJ2-7 | TRBV6-1 | CASSLQRSSYEQYF
once | TRBJ1-5 | TRBV5-4 | CASSLKSGRSSNQPQHF
once | TRBJ2-1 | TRBV25-1 | CASSESMNNEQFF
- | TRBJ1-5 | TRBV2 | CASSDSVNSNQPQHF
- | TRBJ2-3 | TRBV20-1 | CSARPLRVAVSTDTQYF
- | TRBJ2-1 | TRBV20-1 | CSARGPSGSLNEQFF
- | TRBJ1-2 | TRBV7-9 | CASSPRQGRDYTF
- | TRBJ2-6 | TRBV7-8 | CASSLGRGREGANVLTF
- | TRBJ2-7 | TRBV28 | CASRGRRQGAWEQYF
- | TRBJ1-5 | TRBV7-9 | CASSFFPNQPQHF
few | TRBJ1-2 | TRBV6-5 | CASSHPEGWGYGYTF
once | TRBJ2-5 | TRBV10-2 | CASSESREPAETQYF
once | TRBJ2-1 | TRBV24-1 | CATSDTTGTSGRDEQFF
few | TRBJ1-5 | TRBV6-1 | CASRPEVYSNQPQHF
- | TRBJ2-1 | TRBV10-3 | CAITGTSNNEQFF
few | TRBJ2-7 | TRBV9 | CASSVGDSQGQYF
- | TRBJ2-7 | TRBV24-1 | CATSDSWVPGDEQYF
- | TRBJ2-1 | TRBV12-3/TRBV12-4 | CASSLWGVAGTYNEQFF
few | TRBJ2-7 | TRBV6-1 | CASSKLVTDEQYF
- | TRBJ1-5 | TRBV2 | CATRGGNQPQHF
- | TRBJ2-7 | TRBV5-1 | CASSFVSGSLYEQYF
- | TRBJ2-7 | TRBV12-2 | CASRSVGTGLDEQYF
- | TRBJ1-2 | TRBV30 | CAWSAGTGSLREGYTF
- | TRBJ2-1 | TRBV27 | CASSGQSLPYNEQFF
few | TRBJ1-1 | TRBV6-6 | CASSYGGFGPEAFF
- | TRBJ2-7 | TRBV12-3/TRBV12-4 | CASSWGTGYEQYF
- | TRBJ2-3 | TRBV5-1 | CASSFQTGGAGGGGDTQYF
- | TRBJ1-5 | TRBV28 | CASSFGAQRQPQHF